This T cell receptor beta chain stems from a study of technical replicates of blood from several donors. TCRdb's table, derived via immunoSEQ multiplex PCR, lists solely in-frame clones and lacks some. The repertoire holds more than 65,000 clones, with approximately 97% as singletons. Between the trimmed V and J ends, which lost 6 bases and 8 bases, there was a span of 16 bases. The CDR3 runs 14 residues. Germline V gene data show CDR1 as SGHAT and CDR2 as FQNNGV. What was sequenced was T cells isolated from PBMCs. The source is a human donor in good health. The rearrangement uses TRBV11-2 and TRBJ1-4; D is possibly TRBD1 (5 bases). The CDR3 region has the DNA TGTGCCAGCAGTCCCCAGGGTGCAATCGAAAAACTGTTTTTT. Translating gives CASSPQGAIEKLFF.